One T cell receptor beta chain is described in this entry. Its target is unknown. This sample was taken from a study of shared clonotypes between healthy human individuals. Clones were sequenced by immunoSEQ multiplex PCR, and TCRdb holds only the in-frame ones, with some missing. Among millions of clones, over 90% were seen once, and the ten largest hold about 0.39%. Germline assignment: CDR1 SGDLS and CDR2 YYNGEE. This CDR3 comprises 13 residues. Unmatched junction bases numbered 4, after V lost 0 bases and J lost 8 bases. Study results and caveats: A reduction in generation probabilities was seen for non-shared clonotypes relative to those shared by all four donors. A few donors held about 5% of naive CD4 clonotypes in common.

This sequence joins TRBV9 and TRBJ2-5, with 7 bases lining up with TRBD1. Sequencing used naive CD4+ T cells from PBMCs. As to subset: CD45RA+ positively selected. The sequence derives from a man in his late teens or twenties in good health. Some clones in this sample may be carry-over from other donors' samples. This CDR3 is CASSVDTGATQYF. The DNA of the CDR3 is TGTGCCAGCAGCGTAGACACAGGGGCAACCCAGTACTTC.